The clone carrying this TCR beta chain has ten or more counts. Antigen unknown. The junction differs from germline at one of its ends, possibly a read error. The sample belongs to a study of neurological immune-mediated disorders. TCRdb reanalysed the 5' RACE reads using MiXCR and keeps one entry per CDR3 protein. The data contain 90,000 to 100,000 distinct CDR3 sequences, around 3.3% of them singletons. The CDR3 covers 13 residues. Looked up from germline, CDR1 is SGHTA and CDR2 is FQGNSA. Findings of the study overall: Expanded clones shared no identical CDR3 amino acid sequences across subjects, which suggested private TCR-beta repertoires in all groups.

The rearrangement links TRBV7-2 to TRBJ2-5; TRBD2 aligns across 8 bases. What was sequenced was PBMCs. The TCR was taken from a woman under 30 with multiple sclerosis. For the CDR3, the DNA is TGTGCCAGCAGCTTAGAGGTGGGACTAGTGTGCCCCTTC. Its translation: CASSLEVGLVCPF.